The source of this TCR beta chain is a study of shared clonotypes between healthy human individuals. In the naive CD8 group, cells lacked CD45RO and were positively selected for CCR7, so terminally differentiated effector memory CD45RA+ cells were left out. This CDR3 has 13 amino acids. CDR1 GTSNPN and CDR2 SVGIG come from the germline V gene (reference sequence). V lost 4 bases, J lost 7 bases, and 3 bases stayed unmatched. Using immunoSEQ multiplex PCR, the repertoire was profiled, and TCRdb retains in-frame clones only, with some absent. The sample lists over 750,000 clones, 96% seen once, with about 0.22% in the top ten.

Sample: naive CD8+ T cells sorted from blood. The sequence was obtained from a man aged 25 to 40 in good health. The J gene is TRBJ2-2, the V gene TRBV30; the match to TRBD2 covers 10 bases. The CDR3 DNA reads TGTGCCTGGATAGCGGGAGGAATCGGGGAGCTGTTTTTT. Translation: CAWIAGGIGELFF.